This TCR beta chain appears in the sequencing data of a study of early T cells in non-severe SARS-CoV-2 infection. TCRdb redid the calling of the 5' RACE reads with MiXCR, one entry per CDR3 protein. Found here are more than 65,000 distinct CDR3 sequences, about an eighth of them singletons; the top ten hold about 2.5%. This clonotype was observed a handful of times. The sequence came from an adult who was a healthcare worker with PCR-confirmed SARS-CoV-2 infection or an uninfected control (not recorded which). Sequenced here: whole blood, sampled at baseline.

Here the CDR3 reads CASSSFTDSNLNEKLFF. In nucleotides, the CDR3 is TGTGCCAGCAGCTCCTTCACGGACAGCAACTTAAATGAAAAACTGTTTTTT. The V and J genes are TRBV5-8 and TRBJ1-4; D possibly corresponds to TRBD1 (6 bases). V was cut by 3 bases and J by 5 bases, with 20 bases left in between. The CDR3 loop spans 17 amino acids. Germline V lookup: CDR1 SGHTS, CDR2 YDEGEE.